This T cell receptor beta chain stems from a study of T-cell reconstitution after alpha-beta-depleted transplantation in children (dated by TCRdb to the mid-2010s). Study-level background: The study quantitatively tracked T-cell immune reconstitution after TCRalphabeta/CD19-depleted allogeneic hematopoietic cell transplantation in children using TCR repertoire profiling.

Preparation of the library involved PCR. Sequencing relied on an Illumina HiSeq 2500. TCR libraries were prepared with molecular barcoding, using unique molecular identifiers to normalize TCRbeta repertoire quantification. TCRdb reprocessed the public reads (quality trimming at Q25 with fastp, clone calling with MiXCR) and kept in-frame beta chains. Merged by CDR3 protein, the rows form single entries marked with the most common genes and DNA. This sample is represented by 500,000 or so distinct CDR3 sequences; more than 9.5% of them were singletons. The ten biggest clones cover about 15% of the sample. Taken with the paper, the label for treatment or condition translates to: allogeneic hematopoietic cell transplantation with graft depleted of TCRalphabeta T cells and CD19 B cells. The transplant recipients were children given TCRalphabeta/CD19-depleted allogeneic hematopoietic cell grafts. As for this clonotype: The antigen it recognizes is unknown. The germline gene is not matched at one end of the junction; a read error may be the cause.

The study at large found these results: The apparently early recovery of alphabetaT-cell counts about two months after transplant reportedly depended on only several hundred rapidly expanded clones that came from non-depleted graft cells. In some patients, the high TCRbeta diversity seen at day 60 was put down to recipient T cells and intrathymic progenitors that had survived conditioning. Over the following months the frequencies of hyperexpanded clones went down, and after one year T-cell counts and TCRbeta diversity were mostly credited to newly produced T cells.

The source is a female patient aged 2-10 years who had a stem cell transplant for aplastic anemia, so the T cells may come from the graft donor. The starting material was PBMCs, mostly from graft donor cells, obtained 180 days after TCRalphabeta/CD19-depleted stem cell transplant.

Read as DNA, the sequence is TGTGCCAGCAGTTTAGGGGGGGCAGGGGCCTTTTTTGGCTACACCTTC. This is translated as CASSLGGAGAFFGYTF. Recombination joined TRBV7-2 with TRBJ1-2, and possibly TRBD1, on 6 matching bases. Inclusive of the bounding cysteine and phenylalanine, the CDR3 is 16 residues long. Only the CDR3 portion is preserved as DNA: 48 bases, with reading frame beginning at the first base. The germline V gene provides CDR1 SGHTA and CDR2 FQGNSA.